The clone carrying this T cell receptor (beta chain) was observed many times. The source of the sample is a study of T cells after yellow fever vaccination. Study-level points and caveats: Re-detected after boosting: most primary clones, more than 95% of CD4 and about 89% of CD8. CD4 and CD8 compartments shared a small share of clonotypes.

CDR3 length equals 14 residues. Deletions cut 6 bases from V and 0 bases from J, with 9 bases between. Germline-derived CDR1 and CDR2 are MNHEY and SMNVEV (reference sequence). TCRdb re-called the 5' RACE reads through MiXCR, storing one row per CDR3 protein. This sample has just over 25,000 distinct CDR3 sequences, with under 7% found just once. The chain joins TRBV27 to TRBJ1-5, with D uncertain. This sequence originates from a man aged 30 to 39 who received the YFV17D yellow fever vaccine. The sequencing here drew on PBMCs, either bulk or a sorted T-cell subset (CD4+, CD8+, memory, or dextramer-sorted; not recorded which), taken 15 days after the yellow fever booster vaccination. In DNA, the CDR3 is TGTGCCAGCAGCCGAGTGGATAGCAATCAGCCCCAGCATTTT. Encoded protein: CASSRVDSNQPQHF.